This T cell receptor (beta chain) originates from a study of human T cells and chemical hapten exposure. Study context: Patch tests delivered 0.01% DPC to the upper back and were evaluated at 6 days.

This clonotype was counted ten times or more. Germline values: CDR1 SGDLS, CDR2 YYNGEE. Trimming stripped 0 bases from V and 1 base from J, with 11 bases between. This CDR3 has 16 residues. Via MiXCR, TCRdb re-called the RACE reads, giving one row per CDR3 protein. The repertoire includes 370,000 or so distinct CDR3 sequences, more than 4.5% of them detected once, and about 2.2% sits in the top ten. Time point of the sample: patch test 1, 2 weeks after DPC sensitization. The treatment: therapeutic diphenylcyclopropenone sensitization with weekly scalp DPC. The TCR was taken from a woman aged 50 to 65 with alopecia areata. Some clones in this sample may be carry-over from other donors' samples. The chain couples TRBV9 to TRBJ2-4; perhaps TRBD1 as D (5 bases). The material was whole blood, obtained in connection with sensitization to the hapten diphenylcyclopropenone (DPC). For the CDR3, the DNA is TGTGCCAGCAGCGTAGATGGGGCGATGGCCAAAAACATTCAGTACTTC. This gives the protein CASSVDGAMAKNIQYF.